This TCR beta chain emerged from a study of blood T cell repertoires in COVID-19. Study-level background: In each case, the material was cDNA or gDNA derived from T cells, B-cell-depleted T cells, or PBMCs.

The germline gives CDR1 KGHSH, CDR2 LQKENI. The CDR3 is made up of 12 amino acids. V dropped 2 bases and J dropped 6 bases, with 7 bases sitting between them. This clone was observed a few times. TCRdb's table, derived via immunoSEQ multiplex PCR, lists solely in-frame clones and lacks some. The sample lists under 300,000 clones, 70% to 85% seen once, with around 3.2% in the top ten. The sequence was obtained from a woman of 80 years or more with acute or convalescent COVID-19. The chain has TRBV18 and TRBJ1-2; D gene unclear. The sample comprised peripheral blood. The chain's CDR3 is CASSPGVHGYTF. In nucleotides, the CDR3 is TGTGCCAGCTCACCAGGAGTCCATGGCTACACCTTC.